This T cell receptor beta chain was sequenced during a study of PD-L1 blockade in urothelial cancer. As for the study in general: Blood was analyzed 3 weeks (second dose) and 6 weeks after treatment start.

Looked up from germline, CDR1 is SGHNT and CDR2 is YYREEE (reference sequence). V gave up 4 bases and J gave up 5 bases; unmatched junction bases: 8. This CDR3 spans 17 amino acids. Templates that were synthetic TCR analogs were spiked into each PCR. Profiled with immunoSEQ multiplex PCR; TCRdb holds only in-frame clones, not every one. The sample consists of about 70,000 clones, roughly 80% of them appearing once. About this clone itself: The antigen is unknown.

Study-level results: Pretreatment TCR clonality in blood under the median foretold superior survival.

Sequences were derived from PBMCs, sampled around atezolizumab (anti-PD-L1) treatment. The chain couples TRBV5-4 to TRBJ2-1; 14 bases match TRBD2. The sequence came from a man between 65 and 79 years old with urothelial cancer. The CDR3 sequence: CASSSRRLAGGHNEQFF. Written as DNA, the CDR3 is TGTGCCAGCAGCAGCAGACGACTAGCGGGAGGGCACAATGAGCAGTTCTTC.